The 13 T cell receptor beta chains in this list originate from one sample, sequenced in a study of beta chain features in type 1 diabetes. As every portion of the isolated RNA was reverse transcribed, the sequencing read expressed TCRB transcripts. Only in-frame clones appear in the TCRdb table, and some are missing; sequencing was by immunoSEQ multiplex PCR. The sample comprises around 160,000 clones, 40% to 60% of which are singletons, and 0.35% to 0.45% rests with the top ten. Sequenced: Tregs from blood. The origin of the receptors is a man aged 18 to 29 in good health.

The chain is built from TRBV7-9 and TRBJ1-1; D perhaps matches TRBD1 (5 bases). Per germline, CDR1 SEHNR and CDR2 FQNEAQ (reference sequence). V was cut by 5 bases and J by 2 bases, with 9 bases left in between. The CDR3 loop spans 13 amino acids. This CDR3 reads CASSARTNTEAFF. The CDR3 coding sequence is TGTGCCAGCAGCGCCCGGACAAACACTGAAGCTTTCTTT.

The V and J genes are TRBV29-1 and TRBJ2-7; D is perhaps TRBD1 (5 bases). Germline CDR1 is SQVTM and CDR2 is ANQGSEA. V was trimmed by 7 bases and J by 3 bases, leaving 16 bases between them. This CDR3 contains 13 residues. The CDR3 is CSAQDQGGYEQYF. The DNA for the CDR3 is TGCAGCGCACAGGACCAGGGCGGCTACGAGCAGTACTTC.

The chain joins TRBV28 to TRBJ2-7; D is undetermined. V lost 8 bases, J lost 2 bases, and 10 bases lay in between. The CDR3 length is 12 residues. Germline values: CDR1 MDHEN, CDR2 SYDVKM. As DNA, the CDR3 is TGTGCCAGCCATACTATAGCCTACGAGCAGTACTTC. This codes for CASHTIAYEQYF.

As for this clone: The junction shows a germline mismatch at one end, possibly a read error. The gene calls are TRBV7-7 and TRBJ1-2, with D possibly matching TRBD1 (5 bases). The CDR3 length is 15 residues. Germline loops: CDR1 SSHAT, CDR2 FNYEAQ (reference sequence). The CDR3 loop reads CASSLALGPGYGYTF. The CDR3 nucleotides are TGTGCTAGCAGCTTAGCTTTGGGGCCAGGGTATGGCTACACCTTC. Full variable domain (rest looked up from reference TRBV7-7 and TRBJ1-2): GAGVSQSPRYKVTKRGQDVTLRCDPISSHATLYWYQQALGQGPEFLTYFNYEAQPDKSGLPSDRFSAERPEGSISTLTIQRTEQRDSAMYRCASSLALGPGYGYTFGSGTRLTVV.

The CDR3 sequence: CASSAGGEGARWGTEAFF. As DNA, the CDR3 is TGTGCCAGCAGCGCGGGGGGCGAGGGGGCGAGGTGGGGCACTGAAGCTTTCTTT. The V and J genes are TRBV5-6 and TRBJ1-1; 7 nucleotides agree with TRBD1. V was pared by 4 bases and J by 4 bases, with 19 bases of the junction left unmatched. Germline V gene sequence: CDR1 SGHDT, CDR2 YYEEEE. CDR3 length: 18 residues.

A word on this clone: The conserved phenylalanine or tryptophan normally closing the CDR3 is absent here, so this likely arose from a read error. It is unclear where the CDR3 begins or ends on the DNA, so no DNA is shown, and the CDR3 is as TCRdb lists it. V gene TRBV7-2 combines with J gene TRBJ1-6. The length of the CDR3 is 9 amino acids, counting both ends. Per the germline V gene, CDR1 is SGHTA and CDR2 is FQGNSA. This chain's CDR3 is CASSLEFCN.

The chain employs TRBV6-5 and TRBJ1-5, with TRBD1 matching 9 bases. The V and J ends lost 6 bases and 6 bases, in that order; junction bases with no gene match: 6. The CDR3 contains 14 residues. The germline gives CDR1 MNHEY, CDR2 SVGAGI. The CDR3 nucleotides are TGTGCCAGCAGCCGGGACAGGGTACGTCAGCCCCAGCATTTT. It yields the protein CASSRDRVRQPQHF.

This clone occurred a few times. This chain links TRBV19 with TRBJ1-5; no reliable D call. The V gene lost 5 bases and the J gene lost 2 bases, with 10 bases spanning the gap. CDR1 and CDR2 from the germline V gene are LNHDA and SQIVND (reference sequence). There are 14 residues in the CDR3. The CDR3 reads CASSREARNQPQHF. The CDR3 DNA sequence: TGTGCCAGTAGTCGGGAGGCCCGCAATCAGCCCCAGCATTTT. Combining the CDR3 with reference TRBV19 and TRBJ1-5 gives the whole variable domain DGGITQSPKYLFRKEGQNVTLSCEQNLNHDAMYWYRQDPGQGLRLIYYSQIVNDFQKGDIAEGYSVSREKKESFPLTVTSAQKNPTAFYLCASSREARNQPQHFGDGTRLSIL.

The chain has TRBV27 and TRBJ1-1; D call uncertain. The germline V and J ends were trimmed by 3 bases and 4 bases, with 12 bases remaining between them. This CDR3 is built from 14 residues. CDR1 MNHEY and CDR2 SMNVEV come from the germline V gene (reference sequence). In DNA, the CDR3 is TGTGCCAGCAGTTTCGGAAAGAGGATCACTGAAGCTTTCTTT. Amino acids: CASSFGKRITEAFF.

The CDR3 DNA sequence: TGCGCCAGCAGCCCCCAAACGACAGGGGGGAATGAAAAACTGTTTTTT. This gives the protein CASSPQTTGGNEKLFF. The chain combines TRBV5-1 with TRBJ1-4; TRBD1 matches at 9 bases. V lost 4 bases and J lost 5; bases outside the gene matches: 9. There are 16 residues in the CDR3. From germline, CDR1 is SGHRS and CDR2 YFSETQ.

V gene TRBV5-8 combines with J gene TRBJ2-7, with TRBD2 identical over 12 bases. CDR3 length: 19 amino acids. Germline assignment: CDR1 SGHTS and CDR2 YDEGEE. Trimming at V came to 3 bases and at J to 0 bases, leaving 13 bases not matched to a gene. CDR3 loop: CASSSRLAGAAGISYEQYF. The CDR3 DNA reads TGTGCCAGCAGCTCGCGACTAGCGGGAGCGGCAGGGATCTCCTACGAGCAGTACTTC. Supplemented by reference TRBV5-8 and TRBJ2-7, the full variable domain reads EAGVTQSPTHLIKTRGQQATLRCSPISGHTSVYWYQQALGLGLQFLLWYDEGEERNRGNFPPRFSGRQFPNYSSELNVNALELEDSALYLCASSSRLAGAAGISYEQYFGPGTRLTVT.

The chain links TRBV18 to TRBJ2-3; D unclear. The V gene lost 3 bases and the J gene lost 1 base, with 8 bases spanning the gap. The CDR3 totals 14 residues. Germline lookup yields CDR1 KGHSH and CDR2 LQKENI. DNA of the CDR3: TGTGCCAGCTCACCGGGCCGCCGCACAGATACGCAGTATTTT. Translated: CASSPGRRTDTQYF.

This clone was seen once. The rearrangement links TRBV7-9 to TRBJ2-5; D call uncertain. The CDR3 runs to 14 residues. Trimming removed 5 bases at V and 5 bases at J, with 15 bases between. Germline V lookup: CDR1 SEHNR, CDR2 FQNEAQ (reference sequence). The DNA for the CDR3 is TGTGCCAGCAGCCCCGTCAGGTGGTTGGAGACCCAGTACTTC. Protein: CASSPVRWLETQYF. Full variable domain (rest looked up from reference TRBV7-9 and TRBJ2-5): DTGVSQNPRHKITKRGQNVTFRCDPISEHNRLYWYRQTLGQGPEFLTYFQNEAQLEKSRLLSDRFSAERPKGSFSTLEIQRTEQGDSAMYLCASSPVRWLETQYFGPGTRLLVL.